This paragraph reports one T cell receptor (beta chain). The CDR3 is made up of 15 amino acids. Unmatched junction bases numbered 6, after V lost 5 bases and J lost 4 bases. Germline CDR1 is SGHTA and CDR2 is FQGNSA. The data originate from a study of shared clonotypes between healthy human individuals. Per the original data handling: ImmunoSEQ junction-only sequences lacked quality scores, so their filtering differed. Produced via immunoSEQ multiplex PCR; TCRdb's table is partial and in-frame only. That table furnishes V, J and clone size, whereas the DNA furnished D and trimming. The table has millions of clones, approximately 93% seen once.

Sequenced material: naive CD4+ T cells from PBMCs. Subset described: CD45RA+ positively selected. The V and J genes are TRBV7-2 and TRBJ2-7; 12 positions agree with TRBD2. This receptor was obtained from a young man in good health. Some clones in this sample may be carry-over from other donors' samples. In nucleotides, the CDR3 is TGTGCCAGCAGCCCGACTAGCGGGAGTGCATACGAGCAGTACTTC. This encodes CASSPTSGSAYEQYF.